These T cell receptor beta chains were read from a single sample in a study of cytomegalovirus exposure and HLA in healthy donors. Sequencing was performed with immunoSEQ multiplex PCR; in TCRdb, only in-frame clones are kept and a portion is missing. The repertoire holds 230,000 or so clones, with around nine tenths as singletons. Sequencing input: PBMCs. The receptors derive from a girl aged 2-9 years in good health and CMV-seronegative. The CDR3 runs from the conserved cysteine through the conserved F or W. A D gene is named only where the DNA matches it firmly. The size of a clone is reported for some rows only, either as once, few or many, or as a class for expanded clones.

abundance	d_gene	v_gene	j_gene	CDR3nt	CDR3aa
once	-	TRBV2	TRBJ2-7	TGTGCCAGCAGTGCGAGCCTGCCCCACGAGCAGTACTTC	CASSASLPHEQYF
-	-	TRBV11-3	TRBJ2-5	TGTGCCAGCAGCTTAGAGGCAGGTGGGCCTCAAGAGACCCAGTACTTC	CASSLEAGGPQETQYF
-	-	TRBV9	TRBJ2-3	TGTGCCAGCACCGCGGGTTTGAGCGCGGCAGATACGCAGTATTTT	CASTAGLSAADTQYF
-	-	TRBV29-1	TRBJ2-7	TGCAGCGTTCTCGCGGGGAGCTCCTACGAGCAGTACTTC	CSVLAGSSYEQYF
-	-	TRBV7-9	TRBJ1-2	TGTGCCAGCAGCTTAGCAGAGTCTGGCTACACCTTC	CASSLAESGYTF
-	TRBD1	TRBV27	TRBJ2-7	TGTGCCAGCAGTTCAGGACAGGGAACCAACGAGCAGTACTTC	CASSSGQGTNEQYF
-	TRBD2	TRBV28	TRBJ2-1	TGTGCCAGCAAAATAGCGGGGGGGCACAATGAGCAGTTCTTC	CASKIAGGHNEQFF
once	-	TRBV18	TRBJ1-2	TGTGCCAGCTCACCAAGTGGGGGGGCTAACTATGGCTACACCTTC	CASSPSGGANYGYTF
-	TRBD1	TRBV28	TRBJ2-7	TGTGCCAGCAGCCTGAGGGACAGGCTCTACGAGCAGTACTTC	CASSLRDRLYEQYF
-	-	TRBV7-3	TRBJ1-5	TGTGCCAGCAGCTTTCAGGGTGGGCAGCCCCAGCATTTT	CASSFQGGQPQHF
once	TRBD1	TRBV7-9	TRBJ1-2	TGTGCCAGCAGCTTGCCGGGACAGACCTATGGCTACACCTTC	CASSLPGQTYGYTF
few	-	TRBV14	TRBJ2-3	TGTGCCAGCAGCCAACTGACAGTGGGCACAGATACGCAGTATTTT	CASSQLTVGTDTQYF
-	-	TRBV5-4	TRBJ2-1	TGTGCCAGCAGCTTCGAAGGGGCCCTGAGCTCCTACAATGAGCAGTTCTTC	CASSFEGALSSYNEQFF
-	TRBD1	TRBV19	TRBJ1-1	TGTGCCAGTAGTAACCCTGGACAGGGGGACACTGAAGCTTTCTTT	CASSNPGQGDTEAFF
-	TRBD1	TRBV5-1	TRBJ1-4	TGCGCCAGCAGCTCCGGGACAGCTAATGAAAAACTGTTTTTT	CASSSGTANEKLFF
-	-	TRBV10-3	TRBJ1-2	TGTGCCATCAGTGGAGTGGGCGACGATAATGGCTACACCTTC	CAISGVGDDNGYTF
-	-	TRBV7-2	TRBJ2-5	TGTGCCAGCAGCCATCAGGCAGGGGCAGATGAGACCCAGTACTTC	CASSHQAGADETQYF
-	TRBD1	TRBV10-3	TRBJ2-5	TGTGCCATCGGGGGACAGGGGGTCGGGGAGACCCAGTACTTC	CAIGGQGVGETQYF
-	-	TRBV9	TRBJ2-7	TGTGCCAGCAGCGTAGAAGCGGTGAGCTCCTACGAGCAGTACTTC	CASSVEAVSSYEQYF
-	-	TRBV5-6	TRBJ2-7	TGTGCCAGCAGAGCGGGTGACCCCTACGAGCAGTACTTC	CASRAGDPYEQYF
once	-	TRBV6-1	TRBJ1-3	TGTGCCAGCAGTGAACGCGCGGGGCTGGACGGAAACACCATATATTTT	CASSERAGLDGNTIYF
-	TRBD2	TRBV7-9	TRBJ2-1	TGTGCCAGCAGCTCAAATTACGGGACTAGCGGGACCCCCTACAATGAGCAGTTCTTC	CASSSNYGTSGTPYNEQFF
-	-	TRBV28	TRBJ2-5	TGTGCCAGCAGTTTACCGGGGACCCAGTACTTC	CASSLPGTQYF
-	-	TRBV29-1	TRBJ2-5	TGCAGCGTTGACTTCGAGACCCAGTACTTC	CSVDFETQYF
-	TRBD2	TRBV27	TRBJ2-3	TGTGCCAGCAGATGGACTAGCGGGTACTCAGATACGCAGTATTTT	CASRWTSGYSDTQYF
-	-	TRBV5-1	TRBJ1-1	TGCGCCAGCAGTGGGGGGACGGGGGACACTGAAGCTTTCTTT	CASSGGTGDTEAFF
-	TRBD2	TRBV18	TRBJ2-7	TGTGCCAGCTCACCTCGGACCGGGGGGACCTACGAGCAGTACTTC	CASSPRTGGTYEQYF
-	-	TRBV15	TRBJ1-4	TGTGCCACCCGGAAAATACAACAGGGAGTGAGACGAGAGGATGAAAAACTGTTTTTT	CATRKIQQGVRREDEKLFF
-	TRBD2	TRBV7-8	TRBJ2-3	TGTGCCAGCAGCTTAGTAGTAGGGCGGGGGAGCACAGATACGCAGTATTTT	CASSLVVGRGSTDTQYF
-	TRBD1	TRBV10-3	TRBJ2-7	TGTGCCATCAGTCCCCGGGACAGGGTGGGCCACGAGCAGTACTTC	CAISPRDRVGHEQYF
-	-	TRBV5-4	TRBJ1-6	TGTGCCAGCAGCTTCAGACAGTCGGGCAATTCACCCCTCCACTTT	CASSFRQSGNSPLHF
-	TRBD1	TRBV5-4	TRBJ1-1	TGTGCCAGCAACAGGGACAGGGGAATGAACACTGAAGCTTTCTTT	CASNRDRGMNTEAFF
-	TRBD2	TRBV10-2	TRBJ2-2	TGCGCCAGCAGTGAGCCCACTAGCGCGAACACCGGGGAGCTGTTTTTT	CASSEPTSANTGELFF
once	TRBD2	TRBV11-2	TRBJ2-1	TGTGCCAGCAGCTTAGGTGGGACTAGCGGGAGATGGTCCTACAATGAGCAGTTCTTC	CASSLGGTSGRWSYNEQFF
-	-	TRBV6-5	TRBJ2-5	TGTGCCAGCCCGAAGACAGTTGGAGAGACCCAGTACTTC	CASPKTVGETQYF
-	TRBD1	TRBV7-2	TRBJ2-2	TGTGCCAGCAGCTTATGGGACAGGGACCGGGAGCTGTTTTTT	CASSLWDRDRELFF
-	TRBD1	TRBV29-1	TRBJ2-7	TGCAGCGTTGAAATACAGGGGACAGGGTTCTACGAGCAGTACTTC	CSVEIQGTGFYEQYF
-	TRBD1	TRBV27	TRBJ1-2	TGTGCCAGCAGCCCGGGACAGGGAATAGGCTATGGCTACACCTTC	CASSPGQGIGYGYTF
-	-	TRBV5-1	TRBJ2-5	TGCGCCAGCAGCTTGGATGCGGGAGAGACCCAGTACTTC	CASSLDAGETQYF
-	-	TRBV18	TRBJ1-2	TGTGCCAGCTCACCACTGTCCGACGGGAGCTATGGCTACACCTTC	CASSPLSDGSYGYTF
-	TRBD1	TRBV7-6	TRBJ2-7	TGTGCCAGCAGCTTAGCTACTCGGGCCTCGGGACAGGGTACTAACTACGAGCAGTACTTC	CASSLATRASGQGTNYEQYF
-	-	TRBV5-8	TRBJ2-7	TGTGCCAGCAGCTTGGGAGGGAAGCCAACCTACGAGCAGTACTTC	CASSLGGKPTYEQYF
-	-	TRBV13	TRBJ1-3	TGTGCCAGCAGCGCCGGGTCTGGAAACACCATATATTTT	CASSAGSGNTIYF
-	TRBD1	TRBV9	TRBJ1-1	TGTGCCAGCAGGTCCGGGACAGGGGTGTTGAACGCTGAAGCTTTCTTT	CASRSGTGVLNAEAFF
-	-	TRBV10-3	TRBJ1-1	TGTGCCATCAGTCCCGCGGGGGGTAATACTGAAGCTTTCTTT	CAISPAGGNTEAFF
once	TRBD1	TRBV19	TRBJ1-1	TGTGCCAGTAGTATCGGACAGGGCACTGAAGCTTTCTTT	CASSIGQGTEAFF
-	TRBD2	TRBV19	TRBJ2-3	TGTGCCACCGGGACTAGCGGGATCCCAGATACGCAGTATTTT	CATGTSGIPDTQYF
-	-	TRBV30	TRBJ2-7	TGTGCCTGGATACAAAACGGAGGGGCGGGGGAGCAGTACTTC	CAWIQNGGAGEQYF
-	TRBD2	TRBV19	TRBJ2-3	TGTGCCAGTAGTCTGACTAGCGGGGCCCAAGATACGCAGTATTTT	CASSLTSGAQDTQYF
-	TRBD1	TRBV6-6	TRBJ1-1	TGTGCCAGCAGTTACATCGCGACAGGGCCGAACACTGAAGCTTTCTTT	CASSYIATGPNTEAFF
-	TRBD1	TRBV19	TRBJ1-2	TGTGCCAGTACCACGACCGGGACAGGGAACGCCTATGGCTACACCTTC	CASTTTGTGNAYGYTF
-	-	TRBV7-6	TRBJ1-5	TGTGCCAGCAGCTTAGCTCAAGAGGGGCCCCAGCATTTT	CASSLAQEGPQHF
-	TRBD1	TRBV10-3	TRBJ2-7	TGTGCCATTAACACCGGGACAGGGGAGGGGGAGCAGTACTTC	CAINTGTGEGEQYF
-	TRBD2	TRBV6-5	TRBJ2-1	TGTGCCAGCAGTTACTCAGCGGGAGGGCCCCATGAGCAGTTCTTC	CASSYSAGGPHEQFF